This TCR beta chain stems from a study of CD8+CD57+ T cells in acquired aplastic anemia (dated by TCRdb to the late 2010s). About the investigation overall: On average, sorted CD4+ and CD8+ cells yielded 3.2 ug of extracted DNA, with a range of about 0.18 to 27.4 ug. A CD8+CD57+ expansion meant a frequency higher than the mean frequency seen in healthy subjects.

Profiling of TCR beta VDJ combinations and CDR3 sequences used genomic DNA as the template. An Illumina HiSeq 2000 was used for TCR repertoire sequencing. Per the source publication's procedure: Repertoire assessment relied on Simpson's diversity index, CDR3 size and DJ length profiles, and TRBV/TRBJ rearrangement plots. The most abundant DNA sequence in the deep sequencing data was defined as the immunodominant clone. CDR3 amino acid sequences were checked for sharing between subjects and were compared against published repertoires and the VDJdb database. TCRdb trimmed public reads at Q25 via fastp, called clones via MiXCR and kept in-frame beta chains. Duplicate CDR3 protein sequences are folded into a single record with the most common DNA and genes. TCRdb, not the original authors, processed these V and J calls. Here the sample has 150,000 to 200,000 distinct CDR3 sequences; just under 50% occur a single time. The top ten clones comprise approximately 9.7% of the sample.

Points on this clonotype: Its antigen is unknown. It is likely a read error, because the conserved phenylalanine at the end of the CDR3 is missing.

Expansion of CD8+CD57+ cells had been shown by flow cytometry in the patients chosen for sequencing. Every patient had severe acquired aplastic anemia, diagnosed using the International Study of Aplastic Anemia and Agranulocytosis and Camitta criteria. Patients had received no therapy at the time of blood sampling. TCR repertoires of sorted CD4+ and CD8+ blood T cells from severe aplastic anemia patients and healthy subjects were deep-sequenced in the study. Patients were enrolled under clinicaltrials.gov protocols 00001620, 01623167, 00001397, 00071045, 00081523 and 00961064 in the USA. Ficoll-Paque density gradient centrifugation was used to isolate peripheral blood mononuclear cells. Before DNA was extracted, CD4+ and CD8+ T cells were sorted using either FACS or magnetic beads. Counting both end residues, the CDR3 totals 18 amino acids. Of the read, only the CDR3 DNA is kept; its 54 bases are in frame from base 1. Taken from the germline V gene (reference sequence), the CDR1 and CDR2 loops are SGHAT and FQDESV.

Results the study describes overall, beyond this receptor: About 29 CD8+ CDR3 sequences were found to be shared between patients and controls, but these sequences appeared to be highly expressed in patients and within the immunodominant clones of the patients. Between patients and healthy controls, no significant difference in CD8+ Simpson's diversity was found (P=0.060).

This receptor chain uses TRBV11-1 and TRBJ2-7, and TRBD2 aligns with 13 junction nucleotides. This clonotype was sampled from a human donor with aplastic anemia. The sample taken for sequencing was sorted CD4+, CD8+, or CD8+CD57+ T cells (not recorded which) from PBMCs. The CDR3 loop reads CTSSPRGTSGVSSYEQYL. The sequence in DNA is TGTACCAGCAGCCCTAGAGGGACTAGCGGGGTTAGCTCCTACGAGCAGTACCTC.